These T cell receptor beta chains were read from a single sample in a study of cytomegalovirus exposure and HLA in healthy donors. The protocol was immunoSEQ multiplex PCR, while the TCRdb copy is restricted to in-frame clones and leaves out a portion. The sample records about 70,000 clones, around 70% being singletons. The sample comprised PBMCs. Receptors were obtained from a woman in her twenties or thirties in good health and CMV-seronegative. The CDR3 runs from the conserved cysteine through the conserved F or W. The D gene is left open where the match is weak. Clone size appears in some rows only: once, few, many, or a class for an expanded clone.

DNA,CDR3,D,size,V,J
TGCGCCAGCAGCGCTTCAGGGACAGCAACTAATGAAAAACTGTTTTTT,CASSASGTATNEKLFF,TRBD1,-,TRBV5-1,TRBJ1-4
TGTGCCAGCAGCTTTGGGGGGGGACAGCCCCAGCATTTT,CASSFGGGQPQHF,-,-,TRBV7-6,TRBJ1-5
TGTGCCAGCAGTTTTGGGCAGATTAGCAATCAGCCCCAGCATTTT,CASSFGQISNQPQHF,-,-,TRBV28,TRBJ1-5
TGCAGCGTTGAGGGCGGGGTAATCCCCTACAATGAGCAGTTCTTC,CSVEGGVIPYNEQFF,-,-,TRBV29-1,TRBJ2-1
TGCGCCAGCAGCCTCGCCGGGACTTTTAACACTGAAGCTTTCTTT,CASSLAGTFNTEAFF,-,-,TRBV4-1,TRBJ1-1
TGTGCCAGCAACAGGGACATCAGCAATCAGCCCCAGCATTTT,CASNRDISNQPQHF,-,-,TRBV6-1,TRBJ1-5
TGCGCCAGCAGCCCCCACCGGGACAGATACTACGAGCAGTACTTC,CASSPHRDRYYEQYF,TRBD1,many,TRBV4-3,TRBJ2-7
TGTGCCAGCAGCGCGGACAGGGGGCGCCCAGATACGCAGTATTTT,CASSADRGRPDTQYF,TRBD1,-,TRBV6-1,TRBJ2-3
TGTGCCAGCAGCTACGGAGGGGGGGCGCCCCACGAGCAGTACTTC,CASSYGGGAPHEQYF,-,-,TRBV28,TRBJ2-7
TGTGCCAGCAGCCAGAGAACAGGGGGACCTAACTATGGCTACACCTTC,CASSQRTGGPNYGYTF,TRBD1,medium-sized,TRBV5-4,TRBJ1-2